Below, 15 T cell receptor beta chains from the same sample are listed, as sequenced in a study of T cell responses to AZD1222 COVID-19 vaccine. Sequenced by immunoSEQ multiplex PCR; TCRdb stores in-frame clones only, minus some. The sample records roughly 110,000 clones, approximately 92% being singletons. The starting material was peripheral blood, obtained 28 days after the second AZD1222 dose. The receptors stem from an adult who received the AZD1222 COVID-19 vaccine.

The chain combines TRBV7-2 with TRBJ2-7, with TRBD1 matching over 8 bases. V gave up 2 bases and J gave up 2 bases; unmatched junction bases: 5. Germline CDR1 SGHTA, CDR2 FQGNSA. The CDR3 loop spans 15 amino acids. CDR3: CASSLLGQDPYEQYF. The CDR3 DNA is TGTGCCAGCAGCTTATTGGGACAGGATCCCTACGAGCAGTACTTC. The variable domain in full, with the rest retrieved from reference TRBV7-2 and TRBJ2-7, is GAGVSQSPSNKVTEKGKDVELRCDPISGHTALYWYRQSLGQGLEFLIYFQGNSAPDKSGLPSDRFSAERTGGSVSTLTIQRTQQEDSAVYLCASSLLGQDPYEQYFGPGTRLTVT.

This sequence joins TRBV19 and TRBJ2-7; 7 bases agree with TRBD2. Trimming cost V 3 bases and J 0 bases; bases outside gene matches: 5. CDR3 length: 15 amino acids. Germline CDR1 reads LNHDA; CDR2 reads SQIVND (reference sequence). This chain's CDR3 is CASSIRGRASYEQYF. CDR3 nucleotides: TGTGCCAGTAGTATTCGGGGGAGGGCCTCCTACGAGCAGTACTTC.

The chain has TRBV28 and TRBJ1-6; maybe TRBD1 (5 bases). The CDR3 is 13 residues long. The V end lost 7 bases, the J end lost 10 bases, and 14 bases lay between the germline ends. The V gene's germline CDR1 is MDHEN and CDR2 SYDVKM. DNA of the CDR3: TGTGCCAGCAAGTTTAACTGGGACTCACCCCTCCACTTT. It specifies CASKFNWDSPLHF.

V is TRBV19 and J is TRBJ1-2; no reliable D call. The CDR3 has 14 amino acids. Trimming took 6 bases from V and 0 from J, leaving 11 bases between them. Germline V gives CDR1 LNHDA, CDR2 SQIVND (reference sequence). This chain's CDR3 is CASSPGRPNYGYTF. DNA of the CDR3: TGTGCCAGTAGCCCGGGGAGGCCTAACTATGGCTACACCTTC.

The chain is built from TRBV5-1 and TRBJ2-5; 7 bases map to TRBD1. CDR1 and CDR2 (germline): SGHRS, YFSETQ. The CDR3 loop spans 15 amino acids. V shed 2 bases and J 2 bases; nucleotides not matched to a gene: 6. The chain's CDR3 is CASSLLPGQQETQYF. The CDR3 coding sequence is TGCGCCAGCAGCTTACTTCCGGGACAGCAAGAGACCCAGTACTTC.

The chain carries TRBV12-5 and TRBJ1-2, with D possibly matching TRBD1 (5 bases). Germline V CDR1 and CDR2: LGHNT, FRNRAP. The germline V and J ends were trimmed by 0 bases and 2 bases, with 16 bases remaining between them. The CDR3 contains 17 residues. The CDR3 nucleotides are TGTGCTAGTGGTTTGGTCCCAGGGTGGGTGGAGAACTATGGCTACACCTTC. It specifies CASGLVPGWVENYGYTF. The full variable domain, with the rest looked up from reference TRBV12-5 and TRBJ1-2, is DARVTQTPRHKVTEMGQEVTMRCQPILGHNTVFWYRQTMMQGLELLAYFRNRAPLDDSGMPKDRFSAEMPDATLATLKIQPSEPRDSAVYFCASGLVPGWVENYGYTFGSGTRLTVV.

The rearrangement uses TRBV29-1 and TRBJ2-5, with 16 bases fitting TRBD2. V lost 7 bases, J lost 5 bases, and 7 bases stayed unmatched. The CDR3 is 15 residues long. Per germline, CDR1 SQVTM and CDR2 ANQGSEA. CDR3 loop: CSAPGTSGRGETQYF. The CDR3, as DNA: TGCAGCGCACCCGGGACTAGCGGGAGGGGCGAGACCCAGTACTTC.

The rearrangement joins TRBV5-1 to TRBJ2-2; 10 bases are shared with TRBD2. Germline values: CDR1 SGHRS, CDR2 YFSETQ. V lost 7 bases, J lost 4 bases, and 4 bases stayed unmatched. This CDR3 region has 14 residues. As DNA, the CDR3 is TGCGCCAGCTATAGCGGGGGGCGCACCGGGGAGCTGTTTTTT. Amino acids: CASYSGGRTGELFF.

For the CDR3, the DNA is TGCGCCAGCAGCTTGGGAAGAGTGGACACCGGGGAGCTGTTTTTT. Its protein is CASSLGRVDTGELFF. The gene calls are TRBV5-1 and TRBJ2-2; D remains ambiguous. Between the trimmed V and J ends, which lost 0 bases and 3 bases, there was a span of 9 bases. Looked up from germline, CDR1 is SGHRS and CDR2 is YFSETQ. This CDR3 comprises 15 residues.

The chain links TRBV29-1 to TRBJ2-7; TRBD2 is a possible D gene (5 bases). V dropped 3 bases and J dropped 2 bases, with 11 bases sitting between them. CDR1 SQVTM and CDR2 ANQGSEA come from the germline V gene. The CDR3 runs 13 residues. The chain's CDR3 is CSVDEDGTYEQYF. In DNA, the CDR3 is TGCAGCGTTGATGAGGACGGGACCTACGAGCAGTACTTC.

The chain has TRBV5-1 and TRBJ2-7; TRBD2 agrees at 7 bases. V gave up 5 bases and J gave up 5 bases; unmatched junction bases: 16. Germline V gene sequence: CDR1 SGHRS, CDR2 YFSETQ. The CDR3 has 16 amino acids. CDR3 bases: TGCGCCAGCAGTTTTGGGGGGGAGTGGGATATCCACGAGCAGTACTTC. Translation: CASSFGGEWDIHEQYF.

The chain carries TRBV10-3 and TRBJ2-7; 9 positions match TRBD1. The ends lost 5 bases at V and 3 bases at J; junction bases unmatched: 5. The CDR3 runs to 14 residues. Germline CDR1 and CDR2: ENHRY and SYGVKD. Here the CDR3 reads CAISTGTGIYEQYF. The DNA for the CDR3 is TGTGCCATCAGTACCGGGACAGGGATCTACGAGCAGTACTTC.

This rearrangement joins TRBV7-8 to TRBJ2-5; no firm D call. Germline V gene sequence: CDR1 SGHVS, CDR2 FQNEAQ. Deletions cut 5 bases from V and 7 bases from J, with 8 bases between. The CDR3 covers 11 residues. CDR3 nucleotide sequence: TGTGCCAGCAGCCTGTTGGGGACCCAGTACTTC. Translated, it gives CASSLLGTQYF.

This clone has a handful of counts. CDR3 DNA: TGTGCCAGCAGCTTTGATCTGGGGCCCCAGCATTTT. Translation: CASSFDLGPQHF. The gene calls are TRBV7-9 and TRBJ1-5, with D uncertain. The germline CDR1 and CDR2 sequences are SEHNR and FQNEAQ (reference sequence). The V end lost 3 bases, the J end lost 9 bases, and 9 bases lay between the germline ends. The CDR3 sequence is 12 residues long.

The gene calls are TRBV5-1 and TRBJ1-2; maybe TRBD1 (6 bases). Germline values: CDR1 SGHRS, CDR2 YFSETQ. V was trimmed by 4 bases and J by 5 bases, leaving 9 bases between them. CDR3 length: 12 residues. CDR3 bases: TGCGCCAGCAGCGGTACAGGGTATGGCTACACCTTC. It is translated as CASSGTGYGYTF.